This T cell receptor beta chain was captured in a study of spatial heterogeneity in lung cancer. Stated time point: sample taken at primary tumor resection. In each case, whole RNA from tumor, nontumor lung or frozen PBMC was sequenced unsorted. This CDR3 comprises 13 residues. From germline, CDR1 is DFQATT and CDR2 SNEGSKA (reference sequence). V was pared by 6 bases and J by 2 bases, with 2 bases of the junction left unmatched. TCRdb reanalysed the 5' RACE reads using MiXCR and keeps one entry per CDR3 protein. The table shows 20,000 to 30,000 distinct CDR3 sequences, with roughly 13% occurring only once. This clonotype has just a few counts.

The receptor comes from a female donor with early-stage non-small cell lung cancer. The sample here was PBMCs, taken at surgery. The chain is built from TRBV20-1 and TRBJ2-5; 11 bases match TRBD2. The CDR3 is CSARTSGQETQYF. As DNA, the CDR3 is TGCAGTGCCAGGACTAGCGGGCAAGAGACCCAGTACTTC.